This entry is about one T cell receptor beta chain. The data were taken from a study of blood T cell repertoires in COVID-19. About the study: Material from acute and convalescent COVID-19 was sourced from the United States, Italy and Spain. PBMCs, B-cell-depleted T cells, or T cells provided the cDNA or gDNA that made up the material.

Per the original methods: Estimation of nucleated cell counts relied on the amplification of reference gene primers. Profiled with immunoSEQ multiplex PCR; TCRdb holds only in-frame clones, not every one. V and J calls and clone size are those listed in that table; D and trimming were worked out from the DNA. The sample lists around 120,000 clones, roughly nine tenths occurring once. Per the germline V gene, CDR1 is SEHNR and CDR2 is FQNEAQ (reference sequence). J gave up 5 bases and V 4 bases, and 16 bases lay outside the gene matches. The CDR3 sequence is 18 residues long. Source material: peripheral blood. V and J are TRBV7-9 and TRBJ1-4, with 7 bases lining up with TRBD1. The sequence derives from an older man who had recovered from COVID-19. CDR3 residues: CASSSVRIGQAENEKLFF. In DNA, the CDR3 is TGTGCCAGCAGCTCAGTACGGATAGGACAGGCTGAAAATGAAAAACTGTTTTTT.